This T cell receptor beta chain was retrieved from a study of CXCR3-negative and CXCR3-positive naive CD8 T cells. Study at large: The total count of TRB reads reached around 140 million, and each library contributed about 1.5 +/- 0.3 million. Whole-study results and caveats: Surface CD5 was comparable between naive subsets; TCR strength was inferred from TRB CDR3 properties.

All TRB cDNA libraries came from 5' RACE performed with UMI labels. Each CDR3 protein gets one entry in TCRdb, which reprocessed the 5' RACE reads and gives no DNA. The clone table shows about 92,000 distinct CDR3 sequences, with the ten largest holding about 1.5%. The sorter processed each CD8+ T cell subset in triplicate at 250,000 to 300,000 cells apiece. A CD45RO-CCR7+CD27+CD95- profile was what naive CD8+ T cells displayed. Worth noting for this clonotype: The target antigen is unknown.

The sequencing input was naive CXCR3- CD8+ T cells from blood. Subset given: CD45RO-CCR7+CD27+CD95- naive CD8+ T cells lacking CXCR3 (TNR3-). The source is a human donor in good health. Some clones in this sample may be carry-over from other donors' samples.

The CDR3 sequence: CASSPGTSGTQYF. The chain links TRBV12-3 or TRBV12-4 to TRBJ2-5; TCRdb names TRBD2, which stays unverified in the absence of DNA. The CDR3 contains 13 residues.